This T cell receptor (beta chain) stems from a study of technical replicates of blood from several donors (dated by TCRdb to about 2017). Relative to germline, V is 8 bases shorter and J is 2 bases shorter, with 16 bases between their ends. Per the germline V gene (reference sequence), MNHEY is the CDR1 and SMNVEV is the CDR2. Including the terminal cysteine and phenylalanine, the CDR3 comprises 14 residues. Left in the record is the CDR3 DNA by itself, 42 bases read in frame from the first base. Library creation used the immunoSEQ multiplex PCR assay. What TCRdb holds here is the immuneACCESS table cut down to in-frame rearrangements. Part of the clones is not present; checked against another copy, under half of the missing clones reflect an unresolved V gene, and the others are unexplained. This sample lists some 70,000 clones; around nine tenths were detected once. Jointly, the top ten make up about 4.7% of the sample.

Points on this clone: It has no known antigen specificity. Base qualities were left out, and no much larger clone turns up one base away.

The receptor was isolated from a human donor in good health. Some clones in this sample may be carry-over from other donors' samples. The rearranged chain carries TRBV27 and TRBJ2-7; tentative D gene TRBD1, with 6 bases matching. Sequencing used PBMCs. The DNA sequence reads TGTGCCAGCGGCTCGGGACAAGGTCCCTACGAGCAGTACTTC. Translated, it gives CASGSGQGPYEQYF.